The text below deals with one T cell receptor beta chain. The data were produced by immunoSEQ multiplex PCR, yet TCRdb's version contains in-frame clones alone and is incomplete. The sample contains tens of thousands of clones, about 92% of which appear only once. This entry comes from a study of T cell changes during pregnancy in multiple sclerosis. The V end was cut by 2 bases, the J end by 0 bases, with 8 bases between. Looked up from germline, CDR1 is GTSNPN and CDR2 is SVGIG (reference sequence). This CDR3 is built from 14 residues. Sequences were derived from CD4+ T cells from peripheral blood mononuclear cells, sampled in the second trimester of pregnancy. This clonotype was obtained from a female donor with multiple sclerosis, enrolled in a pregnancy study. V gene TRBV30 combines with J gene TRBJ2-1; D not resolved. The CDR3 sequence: CAWSIASSYNEQFF. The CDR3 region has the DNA TGTGCCTGGAGTATTGCGAGCTCCTACAATGAGCAGTTCTTC.